The TCR beta chain under discussion was sequenced for a study of cytomegalovirus exposure and HLA in healthy donors. The V segment lost 5 bases and the J segment 5 bases; nucleotides outside the gene matches: 3. The germline CDR1 and CDR2 sequences are SEHNR and FQNEAQ (reference sequence). The CDR3 covers 14 residues. Of note for this clone: The antigen remains undetermined. The same CDR3 arises from other DNA sequences in this sample as well.

For this donor, CMV serostatus was not recorded. Primers included in the PCR were 60 Vbeta and 13 Jbeta primers. Per the study methods: Unique TCR beta chains totaled some 80 million in a later count, with roughly 11 million of them shared. Repertoires were generated with immunoSEQ multiplex PCR, while TCRdb's copy carries only in-frame clones and drops some. That table is the source of V, J and clone size, and D and trimming were worked out from the DNA. Of over 200,000 clones listed, roughly 84% are singletons. Study-wide points: Most TCR sequences showed up rarely, but some public TCRs showed up in many donors.

The sequencing input was PBMCs. The gene calls are TRBV7-9 and TRBJ2-3; 11 nucleotides agree with TRBD2. The source of this sequence is a human donor in good health. The CDR3 DNA sequence: TGTGCCAGCAGCCCCGGACTAGCGGGAGATACGCAGTATTTT. Amino acids: CASSPGLAGDTQYF.